This T cell receptor (beta chain) was sequenced during a study of blood T cells in healthy people across ages. A J-beta primer mix and a sample-barcoded 5' primer were used in a second PCR of about 7 to 12 cycles. TCRdb fed the 5' RACE reads into MiXCR, producing one record per CDR3 protein. The sample contains 450,000 to 700,000 distinct CDR3 sequences, roughly 29% of which appear only once. The CDR3 loop spans 17 amino acids. The germline V gene encodes CDR1 SGHAT and CDR2 FQNNGV. This TCR derives from an older woman in good health. Specimen: blood. This chain connects TRBV11-2 to TRBJ2-5, with D possibly being TRBD1 (7 bases). With the DNA end fitting TRBJ2-7 better, the J assignment may be wrong. CDR3 in DNA: TGTGCCAGCAGCTTAGGCAGGGGGGAAATAAACTCCTACGAGCAGTACTTC. Translated, it gives CASSLGRGEINSYEQYF.